The table lists the clone carrying this TCR beta chain with a few counts. The record originates from a study of cytotoxic CD8 clonotypes in ibrutinib-treated CLL. The CDR3 sequence is 13 residues long. Germline V gene data show CDR1 as MNHNY and CDR2 as SVGAGI (reference sequence). V was clipped by 10 bases and J by 4 bases, with 16 bases between them. TCRdb's copy holds only in-frame clones and misses some; the assay was immunoSEQ multiplex PCR. The sample lists tens of thousands of clones, 83% occurring once. The rearrangement links TRBV6-6 to TRBJ1-2, with D uncertain. The source is a human donor with chronic lymphocytic leukemia. Sequenced material: PBMCs, taken after 24 months of ibrutinib treatment. CDR3 coding DNA: TGTGCCACTACCAAGGACGGCGGCTATGGCTACACCTTC. This gives the protein CATTKDGGYGYTF.